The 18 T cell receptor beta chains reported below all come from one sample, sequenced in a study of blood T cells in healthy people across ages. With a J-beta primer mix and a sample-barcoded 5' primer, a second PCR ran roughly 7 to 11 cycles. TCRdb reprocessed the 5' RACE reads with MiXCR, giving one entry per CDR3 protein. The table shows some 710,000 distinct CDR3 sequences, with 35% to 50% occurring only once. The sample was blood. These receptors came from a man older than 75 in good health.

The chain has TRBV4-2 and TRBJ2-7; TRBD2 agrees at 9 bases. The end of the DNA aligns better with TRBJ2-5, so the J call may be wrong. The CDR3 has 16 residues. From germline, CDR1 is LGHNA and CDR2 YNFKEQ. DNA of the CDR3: TGTGCCAGCAGCCACGTAATTAGCGGGAGAGGGGTGACCCAGTACTTC. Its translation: CASSHVISGRGVTQYF.

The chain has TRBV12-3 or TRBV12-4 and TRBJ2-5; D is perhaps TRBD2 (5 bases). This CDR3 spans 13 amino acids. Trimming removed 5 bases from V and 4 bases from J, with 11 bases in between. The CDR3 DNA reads TGTGCCAGCAGTACTAGACTACTAGAGACCCAGTACTTC. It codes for CASSTRLLETQYF.

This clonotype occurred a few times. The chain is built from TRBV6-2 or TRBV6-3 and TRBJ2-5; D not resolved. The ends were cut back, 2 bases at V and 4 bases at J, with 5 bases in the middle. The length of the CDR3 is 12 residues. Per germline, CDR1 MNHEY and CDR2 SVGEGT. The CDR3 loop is CASSYASETQYF. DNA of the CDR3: TGTGCCAGCAGTTACGCCTCAGAGACCCAGTACTTC.

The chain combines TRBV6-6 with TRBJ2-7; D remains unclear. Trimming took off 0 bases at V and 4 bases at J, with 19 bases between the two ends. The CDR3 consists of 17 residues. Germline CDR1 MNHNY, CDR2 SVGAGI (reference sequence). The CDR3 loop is CASSYSSRLLDRYEQYF. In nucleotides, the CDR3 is TGTGCCAGCAGTTACTCGAGCAGGCTTTTGGATCGGTACGAGCAGTACTTC.

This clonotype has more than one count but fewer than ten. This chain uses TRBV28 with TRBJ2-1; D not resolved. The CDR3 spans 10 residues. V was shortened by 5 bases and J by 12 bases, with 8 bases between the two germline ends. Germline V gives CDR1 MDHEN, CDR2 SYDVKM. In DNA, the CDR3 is TGTGCCAGCAGTGGATCTGTGCAGTTCTTC. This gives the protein CASSGSVQFF.

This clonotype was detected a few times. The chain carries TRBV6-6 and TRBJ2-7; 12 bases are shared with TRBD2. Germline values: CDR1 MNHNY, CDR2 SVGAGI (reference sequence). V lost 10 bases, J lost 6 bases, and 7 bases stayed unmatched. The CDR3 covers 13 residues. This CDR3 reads CATNLAGGSEQYF. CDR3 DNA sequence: TGTGCCACGAACCTAGCGGGAGGGTCCGAGCAGTACTTC.

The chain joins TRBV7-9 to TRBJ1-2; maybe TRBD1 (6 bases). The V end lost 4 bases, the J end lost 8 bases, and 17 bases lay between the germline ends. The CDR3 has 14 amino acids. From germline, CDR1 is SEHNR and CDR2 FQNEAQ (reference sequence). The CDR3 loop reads CASSSAPGGRGYTF. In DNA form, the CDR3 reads TGTGCCAGCAGCTCGGCCCCGGGGGGCAGGGGCTACACCTTC.

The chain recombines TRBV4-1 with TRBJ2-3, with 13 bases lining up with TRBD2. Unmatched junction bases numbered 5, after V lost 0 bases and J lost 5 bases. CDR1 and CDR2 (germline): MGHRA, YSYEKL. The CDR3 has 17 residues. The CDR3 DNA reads TGCGCCAGCAGCCAAGACCGGACTAGCGGGGGTTTAGATACGCAGTATTTT. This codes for CASSQDRTSGGLDTQYF.

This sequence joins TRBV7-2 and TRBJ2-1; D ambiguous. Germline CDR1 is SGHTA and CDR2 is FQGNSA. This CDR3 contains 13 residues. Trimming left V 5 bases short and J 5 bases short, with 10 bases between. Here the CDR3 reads CASSVSRNNEQFF. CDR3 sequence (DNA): TGTGCCAGCAGCGTAAGCCGGAACAATGAGCAGTTCTTC.

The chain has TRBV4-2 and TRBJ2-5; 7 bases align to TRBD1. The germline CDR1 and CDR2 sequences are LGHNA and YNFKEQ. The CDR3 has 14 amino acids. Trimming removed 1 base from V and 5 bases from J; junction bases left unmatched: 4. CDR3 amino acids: CASSQVGGLETQYF. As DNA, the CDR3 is TGTGCCAGCAGCCAAGTAGGGGGCCTTGAGACCCAGTACTTC.

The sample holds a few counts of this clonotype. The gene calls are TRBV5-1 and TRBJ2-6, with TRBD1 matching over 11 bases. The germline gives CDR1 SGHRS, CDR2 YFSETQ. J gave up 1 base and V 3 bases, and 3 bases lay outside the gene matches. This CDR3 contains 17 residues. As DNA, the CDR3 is TGCGCCAGCAGCTGGACAGGGGGCGCTTCTGGGGCCAACGTCCTGACTTTC. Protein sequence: CASSWTGGASGANVLTF. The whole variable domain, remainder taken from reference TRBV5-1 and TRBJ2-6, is KAGVTQTPRYLIKTRGQQVTLSCSPISGHRSVSWYQQTPGQGLQFLFEYFSETQRNKGNFPGRFSGRQFSNSRSEMNVSTLELGDSALYLCASSWTGGASGANVLTFGAGSRLTVL.

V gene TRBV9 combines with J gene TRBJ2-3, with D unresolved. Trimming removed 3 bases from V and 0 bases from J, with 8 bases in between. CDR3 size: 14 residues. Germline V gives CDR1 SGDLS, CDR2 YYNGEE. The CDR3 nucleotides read TGTGCCAGCAGCGAGGGTCAAAGCACAGATACGCAGTATTTT. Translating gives CASSEGQSTDTQYF.

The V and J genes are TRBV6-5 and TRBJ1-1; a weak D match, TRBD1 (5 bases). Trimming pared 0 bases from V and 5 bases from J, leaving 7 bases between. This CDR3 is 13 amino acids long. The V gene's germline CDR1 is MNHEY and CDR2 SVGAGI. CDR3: CASSYSAGTEAFF. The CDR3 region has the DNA TGTGCCAGCAGTTACTCAGCAGGGACTGAAGCTTTCTTT.

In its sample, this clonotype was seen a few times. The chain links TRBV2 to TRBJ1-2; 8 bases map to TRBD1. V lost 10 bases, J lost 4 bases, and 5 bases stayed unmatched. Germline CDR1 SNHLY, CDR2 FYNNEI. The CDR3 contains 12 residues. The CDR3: CATQDRVYGYTF. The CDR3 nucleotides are TGTGCCACCCAGGACAGGGTCTATGGCTACACCTTC.

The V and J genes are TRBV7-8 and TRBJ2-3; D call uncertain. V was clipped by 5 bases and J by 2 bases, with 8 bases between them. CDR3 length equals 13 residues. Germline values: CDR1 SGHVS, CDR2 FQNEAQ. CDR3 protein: CASSHLPTDTQYF. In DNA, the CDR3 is TGTGCCAGCAGCCACCTCCCCACAGATACGCAGTATTTT.

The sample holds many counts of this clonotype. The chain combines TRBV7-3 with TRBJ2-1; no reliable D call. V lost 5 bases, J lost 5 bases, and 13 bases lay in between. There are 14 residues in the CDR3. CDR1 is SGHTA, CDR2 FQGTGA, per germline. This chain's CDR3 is CASSPPGSNNEQFF. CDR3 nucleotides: TGTGCCAGCAGCCCCCCAGGTAGCAACAATGAGCAGTTCTTC.

The CDR3 bases are TGCAGCGTTGAGGGTGCAGCTAACTATGGCTACACCTTC. This sequence encodes CSVEGAANYGYTF. This sequence joins TRBV29-1 and TRBJ1-2; D call uncertain. Germline V gives CDR1 SQVTM, CDR2 ANQGSEA. The CDR3 runs to 13 residues. The V end lost 3 bases, the J end lost 0 bases, and 8 bases lay between the germline ends.

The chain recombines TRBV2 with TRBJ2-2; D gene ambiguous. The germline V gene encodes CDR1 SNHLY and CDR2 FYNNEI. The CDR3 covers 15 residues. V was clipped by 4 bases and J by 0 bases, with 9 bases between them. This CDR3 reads CASSVNSANTGELFF. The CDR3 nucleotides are TGTGCCAGCAGTGTTAACAGCGCGAACACCGGGGAGCTGTTTTTT.